This T cell receptor (beta chain) is drawn from a study of blood T cell repertoires in COVID-19. Study overall: Sources were T cells, B-cell-depleted T cells, or PBMCs; the material itself was cDNA or gDNA.

Authors' data handling: Reference gene primer amplification yielded estimated nucleated cell counts. Using immunoSEQ multiplex PCR, the repertoire was profiled, and TCRdb retains in-frame clones only, with some absent. That table is the source of V, J and clone size, and D and trimming were worked out from the DNA. The repertoire holds around 15,000 clones, 70% to 90% seen once, with over 2% in the top ten. The V gene end was trimmed by 0 bases and the J gene end by 5 bases; junction bases not matched to a gene: 9. The CDR3 totals 16 residues. Per germline, CDR1 MNHNY and CDR2 SVGAGI (reference sequence).

The sequence derives from a woman between 65 and 79 years old in a cohort sampled during active or convalescent COVID-19. Material: peripheral blood. The genes are TRBV6-6 and TRBJ1-2; TRBD1 agrees at 7 bases. CDR3 sequence: CASSYSGDSLTYGYTF. CDR3 DNA: TGTGCCAGCAGTTACTCGGGGGACAGCCTGACTTATGGCTACACCTTC.